These 27 T cell receptor beta chains share one sample of origin, sequenced in a study of cytomegalovirus exposure and HLA in healthy donors (dated by TCRdb to 2015 to 2018). The library was prepared using the immunoSEQ multiplex PCR assay. The multiplex PCR relied on a mix of 60 forward primers for TCR Vbeta segments and 13 reverse primers for TCR Jbeta segments. TCRdb's version of the immuneACCESS table is confined to in-frame rearrangements and falls short of the full clone set. An unresolved V gene accounts for under half of the shortfall where checked; the remainder is of unknown origin. The sample records more than 110,000 clones, just under 80% of which are singletons. The ten largest clonotypes hold roughly 2% of the sample. Sequencing was done on a sample of PBMCs. These receptors were collected from a man under 40 in good health and CMV-seronegative.

This clone was counted only a few times. The CDR3 protein is CASSSAGTDNYGYTF. Written as DNA, the CDR3 is TGTGCCAGCAGTTCTGCCGGGACAGACAACTATGGCTACACCTTC. The gene calls are TRBV6-5 and TRBJ1-2; TRBD1 matches at 7 bases. The CDR3 runs 15 residues. The germline gives CDR1 MNHEY, CDR2 SVGAGI. The trim removed 4 bases at V and 2 bases at J, leaving 7 bases unmatched.

CDR3 loop: CASVPPSSYEQYF. CDR3 sequence (DNA): TGTGCCAGCGTACCCCCTAGCTCCTACGAGCAGTACTTC. V is TRBV2 and J is TRBJ2-7; no clear D. V was trimmed by 8 bases and J by 0 bases, leaving 11 bases between them. Per the germline V gene, CDR1 is SNHLY and CDR2 is FYNNEI. The CDR3 is 13 residues long.

V is TRBV28 and J is TRBJ1-5, with 8 bases fitting TRBD1. This CDR3 has 15 residues. Germline V gene data show CDR1 as MDHEN and CDR2 as SYDVKM. Losses at the gene ends were 4 bases for V and 5 bases for J; bases not matched to a gene: 7. The CDR3 DNA is TGTGCCAGCAGTTCCCGACAGGGGCCCTATCAGCCCCAGCATTTT. This gives the protein CASSSRQGPYQPQHF.

This sequence joins TRBV25-1 and TRBJ1-1; tentatively, D is TRBD1 (6 bases). CDR3 size: 14 residues. V dropped 7 bases and J dropped 0 bases, with 12 bases sitting between them. Germline CDR1 MGHDK, CDR2 SYGVNS. CDR3 bases: TGTGCCAGCAACACAGGGATCTTGAACACTGAAGCTTTCTTT. Protein: CASNTGILNTEAFF.

The chain joins TRBV18 to TRBJ1-2; D might be TRBD1 (5 bases). Germline CDR1 reads KGHSH; CDR2 reads LQKENI. The germline V and J ends were trimmed by 3 bases and 8 bases, with 13 bases remaining between them. CDR3 size: 13 residues. This CDR3 is CASSPLQEGGYTF. CDR3 nucleotides: TGTGCCAGCTCACCGTTACAGGAGGGAGGCTACACCTTC.

This chain joins TRBV5-6 and TRBJ2-7; TRBD2 matches at 9 bases. CDR1 is SGHDT, CDR2 YYEEEE, per germline. The CDR3 sequence is 13 residues long. J gave up 6 bases and V 5 bases, and 6 bases lay outside the gene matches. CDR3 residues: CASSLAGEVEQYF. As DNA, the CDR3 is TGTGCCAGCAGTTTAGCGGGAGAGGTCGAGCAGTACTTC.

The chain employs TRBV10-3 and TRBJ1-1; 9 bases map to TRBD1. Germline trimming cut 5 bases from V and 5 bases from J; bases unmatched to any gene: 3. The CDR3 consists of 13 residues. Germline-derived CDR1 and CDR2 are ENHRY and SYGVKD. The CDR3 loop is CAISTGGRTEAFF. The CDR3 nucleotides are TGTGCCATCAGTACAGGGGGCAGGACTGAAGCTTTCTTT.

V and J are TRBV19 and TRBJ2-1; tentative D call: TRBD1 (5 bases). CDR1 and CDR2 from the germline V gene are LNHDA and SQIVND (reference sequence). V was shortened by 4 bases and J by 0 bases, with 10 bases between the two germline ends. This CDR3 spans 15 amino acids. The CDR3: CASSTTVSSYNEQFF. CDR3 nucleotide sequence: TGTGCCAGTAGTACGACAGTGAGCTCCTACAATGAGCAGTTCTTC.

This rearrangement joins TRBV6-5 to TRBJ2-7; maybe TRBD2 (5 bases). Germline V gene lookup returns CDR1 MNHEY and CDR2 SVGAGI. V lost 5 bases and J 12 bases, leaving 14 bases between the germline ends. This CDR3 has 11 amino acids. The CDR3 coding sequence is TGTGCCAGCAGTAACGCAGGACTCACGTACTTC. It yields the protein CASSNAGLTYF.

The chain uses TRBV11-3 and TRBJ1-1, with 7 bases matching TRBD1. V lost 5 bases and J lost 7; bases outside the gene matches: 7. This CDR3 has 13 residues. Germline-derived CDR1 and CDR2 are SGHNT and YENEEA. The CDR3: CASSPGTAYEAFF. The CDR3 DNA follows: TGTGCCAGCAGCCCCGGGACAGCCTATGAAGCTTTCTTT.

The chain employs TRBV4-2 and TRBJ1-2; D is perhaps TRBD1 (5 bases). Germline loops: CDR1 LGHNA, CDR2 YNFKEQ. The CDR3 extends over 17 amino acids. Trimming cost V 0 bases and J 2 bases, with 16 bases left between them. The CDR3 coding sequence is TGTGCCAGCAGCCAAGATCCATCGGACACCCGAAACTATGGCTACACCTTC. Amino acids: CASSQDPSDTRNYGYTF.

This sequence joins TRBV2 and TRBJ2-5; 8 nucleotides match TRBD1. Germline V gives CDR1 SNHLY, CDR2 FYNNEI. The junction had 9 bases not matched to a gene; V was cut back by 5 bases and J by 4 bases. The length of the CDR3 is 15 residues. The CDR3: CASSRSAGGGETQYF. The CDR3 region has the DNA TGTGCCAGCAGTCGTTCGGCAGGGGGCGGAGAGACCCAGTACTTC.

The chain carries TRBV5-1 and TRBJ2-3; D is perhaps TRBD1 (5 bases). Germline CDR1 is SGHRS and CDR2 is YFSETQ. Trimming stripped 2 bases from V and 6 bases from J, with 13 bases between. The CDR3 is made up of 14 amino acids. The CDR3 region has the DNA TGCGCCAGCAGCTTCAACTGGGGCCCGGATACGCAGTATTTT. This translates into CASSFNWGPDTQYF.

V is TRBV5-1 and J is TRBJ2-1, with D maybe TRBD1 (5 bases). V was shortened by 0 bases and J by 4 bases, with 14 bases between the two germline ends. Germline loops: CDR1 SGHRS, CDR2 YFSETQ. The CDR3 has 16 amino acids. CDR3 sequence reads: CASSLVRASGYNEQFF. As DNA, the CDR3 is TGCGCCAGCAGCTTGGTCAGGGCATCAGGGTACAATGAGCAGTTCTTC. Together with reference TRBV5-1 and TRBJ2-1, the CDR3 gives the full variable domain: KAGVTQTPRYLIKTRGQQVTLSCSPISGHRSVSWYQQTPGQGLQFLFEYFSETQRNKGNFPGRFSGRQFSNSRSEMNVSTLELGDSALYLCASSLVRASGYNEQFFGPGTRLTVL.

The CDR3 sequence: CASSEEPGVGSPLHF. CDR3 nucleotides: TGTGCCAGCAGTGAAGAGCCAGGGGTAGGGTCACCCCTCCACTTT. The genes are TRBV2 and TRBJ1-6; TRBD1 might be the D (6 bases). V lost 1 base, J lost 10 bases, and 14 bases lay in between. CDR3 size: 15 residues. Germline-derived CDR1 and CDR2 are SNHLY and FYNNEI.

This clone was counted a few times. The chain is built from TRBV2 and TRBJ1-5, with a tentative D call TRBD1 (5 bases). The CDR3 spans 13 residues. Germline loops: CDR1 SNHLY, CDR2 FYNNEI. Trimming shortened V by 7 bases and J by 3 bases, and 10 bases separated the two germline ends. CDR3 nucleotides: TGTGCCAGCATGGCAGGGTACAATCAGCCCCAGCATTTT. This translates into CASMAGYNQPQHF.

The rearrangement uses TRBV7-8 and TRBJ2-3; 9 positions match TRBD1. Trimming took 5 bases from V and 3 from J; bases not matched to a gene: 9. Germline loops: CDR1 SGHVS, CDR2 FQNEAQ. This CDR3 comprises 16 residues. This chain's CDR3 is CASSADRGIRTDTQYF. Here the CDR3 DNA reads TGTGCCAGCAGCGCCGACAGGGGGATAAGGACAGATACGCAGTATTTT.

The CDR3 DNA sequence: TGTGCCAGCAGACCCGGGACAGGGTTTACGAACTATGGCTACACCTTC. Its translation is CASRPGTGFTNYGYTF. The V and J genes are TRBV6-6 and TRBJ1-2, with TRBD1 matching 9 bases. The V gene's germline CDR1 is MNHNY and CDR2 SVGAGI (reference sequence). Unmatched junction bases numbered 10, after V lost 6 bases and J lost 2 bases. This CDR3 contains 16 residues.

The CDR3 region is CASRRGYGTALSGYTF. For the CDR3, the DNA is TGTGCCAGCAGACGGGGGTACGGGACGGCGCTATCCGGCTACACCTTC. The chain couples TRBV27 to TRBJ1-2; TRBD1 is a possible D gene (5 bases). This CDR3 is 16 amino acids long. The V gene's germline CDR1 is MNHEY and CDR2 SMNVEV (reference sequence). V was trimmed by 6 bases and J by 8 bases, leaving 25 bases between them.

The chain links TRBV4-1 to TRBJ1-5; D possibly corresponds to TRBD1 (5 bases). Germline V gives CDR1 MGHRA, CDR2 YSYEKL. Trimming removed 3 bases at V and 1 base at J, with 13 bases between. The CDR3 is 16 residues long. The CDR3 reads CASSHVQGGSNQPQHF. The CDR3 nucleotides read TGCGCCAGCAGCCATGTCCAGGGAGGAAGCAATCAGCCCCAGCATTTT.

The chain joins TRBV5-1 to TRBJ1-2; D gene unclear. The CDR3 is made up of 16 amino acids. V lost 0 bases, J lost 7 bases, and 19 bases lay in between. The germline V gene encodes CDR1 SGHRS and CDR2 YFSETQ. The CDR3 bases are TGCGCCAGCAGCTTGGCCGAAGTGGACTTAGGGATTGGCTACACCTTC. Protein product: CASSLAEVDLGIGYTF.

The chain has TRBV10-2 and TRBJ1-1; D is perhaps TRBD1 (6 bases). The germline gives CDR1 WSHSY, CDR2 SAAADI. There are 13 residues in the CDR3. V shed 0 bases and J shed 4 bases, with 6 bases lying between them. The DNA for the CDR3 is TGCGCCAGCAGTGAGTCAGGGGGCACTGAAGCTTTCTTT. It codes for CASSESGGTEAFF.

The J gene is TRBJ1-1, the V gene TRBV29-1, with 8 bases identical to TRBD1. V gave up 5 bases and J gave up 1 base; unmatched junction bases: 6. The CDR3 has 14 amino acids. Germline assignment: CDR1 SQVTM and CDR2 ANQGSEA. The CDR3 reads CSVTRGQANTEAFF. The CDR3 DNA reads TGCAGCGTTACCAGGGGACAGGCGAACACTGAAGCTTTCTTT.

On this clone: A junction end diverges from the germline sequence, so it may reflect a read error. This chain links TRBV30 with TRBJ1-2; perhaps TRBD1 as D (5 bases). This CDR3 region has 13 residues. Germline V gene sequence: CDR1 GTSNPN, CDR2 SVGIG (reference sequence). CDR3 sequence reads: CAWSLGEGYGYPF. As DNA, the CDR3 is TGTGCCTGGAGTTTGGGGGAGGGCTATGGCTACCCCTTC.

This clone was observed a single time. V gene TRBV15 combines with J gene TRBJ1-5, with 7 nucleotides matching TRBD1. Per germline, CDR1 LNHNV and CDR2 YYDKDF (reference sequence). The V and J ends lost 5 bases and 5 bases, in that order; junction bases with no gene match: 3. This CDR3 spans 13 amino acids. In nucleotides, the CDR3 is TGTGCCACCAGCCTACAGGGGTATCAGCCCCAGCATTTT. This translates into CATSLQGYQPQHF.

The rearrangement joins TRBV2 to TRBJ1-1; D is uncertain. Germline values: CDR1 SNHLY, CDR2 FYNNEI. The CDR3 covers 12 residues. Trimming pared 5 bases from V and 6 bases from J, leaving 10 bases between. This CDR3 is CASSLIEAEAFF. CDR3 nucleotides: TGTGCCAGCAGTTTGATTGAGGCTGAAGCTTTCTTT.

The CDR3 protein is CASSTIGKPAEQFF. In DNA form, the CDR3 reads TGTGCCAGCAGCACGATCGGGAAACCGGCTGAGCAGTTCTTC. The genes are TRBV7-8 and TRBJ2-1; tentatively, D is TRBD2 (5 bases). The V and J ends lost 5 bases and 9 bases respectively, with 17 bases between them. This CDR3 spans 14 amino acids. Germline loops: CDR1 SGHVS, CDR2 FQNEAQ.